Below, one T cell receptor (beta chain) is given with its context. Trimming pared 5 bases from V and 5 bases from J, leaving 6 bases between. The CDR3 runs 11 residues. Germline V gene lookup returns CDR1 SGHTA and CDR2 FQGNSA. This specimen belongs to a study of cytomegalovirus exposure and HLA in healthy donors. Primers for the PCR totalled 60 Vbeta and 13 Jbeta. The protocol was immunoSEQ multiplex PCR, while the TCRdb copy is restricted to in-frame clones and leaves out a portion. The sample has a few hundred thousand clones, approximately 80% seen once. This receptor was identified in a girl aged 2 to 10 in good health and CMV-seronegative. The chain has TRBV7-2 and TRBJ2-5; D remains unclear. Sequencing input: PBMCs. This chain's CDR3 is CASSPAETQYF. CDR3 in DNA: TGTGCCAGCAGCCCTGCGGAGACCCAGTACTTC.